This T cell receptor (beta chain) derives from a study of blood T cell repertoires in COVID-19. The CDR3 totals 15 residues. The J segment lost 4 bases and the V segment lost 3 bases, leaving 10 bases of the junction unmatched. Germline-derived CDR1 and CDR2 are SQVTM and ANQGSEA. Sequencing used immunoSEQ multiplex PCR; TCRdb keeps in-frame clones, though not all of them. The sample has roughly 290,000 clones, about 85% seen once. The source of this sequence is a human donor with COVID-19, enrolled during active disease. The donor label of this sample is uncertain. The specimen was peripheral blood. The V call is TRBV29-1, the J call TRBJ2-7, with 9 bases fitting TRBD1. The CDR3 protein is CSVDSDGTGMYEQYF. DNA for the CDR3: TGCAGCGTTGATTCGGACGGGACAGGGATGTACGAGCAGTACTTC.